The rows below give T cell receptor beta chains drawn from one sample of a study of OX40 agonist ivuxolimab in advanced cancers. TCRdb's table, derived via immunoSEQ multiplex PCR, lists solely in-frame clones and lacks some. The data contain approximately 84,000 clones, 85% to 95% of them seen just once; the ten biggest clones take up around 2.5%. This sample comprised CD4+ or CD8+ T cells sorted from blood, obtained in a trial of the OX40 agonist ivuxolimab. Receptor source: an adult with an advanced solid tumor such as melanoma, head and neck, liver or kidney cancer. Both conserved end residues are part of each CDR3. Each record gives: D gene, clone size, V gene, J gene, CDR3 protein, CDR3 DNA. D genes are given only for firm matches. Clone size appears in some rows only: once, few, many, or a class for an expanded clone.

.,.,TRBV19,TRBJ2-2,CASSIGTGELFF,TGTGCCAGTAGTATCGGTACCGGGGAGCTGTTTTTT
.,.,TRBV2,TRBJ1-6,CASSASAGNSPLHF,TGTGCCAGCAGTGCCTCGGCGGGAAATTCACCCCTCCACTTT
.,.,TRBV27,TRBJ2-1,CASSNFEHNEQFF,TGTGCCAGCAGTAACTTCGAGCACAATGAGCAGTTCTTC
TRBD2,.,TRBV7-9,TRBJ2-1,CASNLGYGTSIYNEQFF,TGTGCCAGCAACTTAGGCTACGGGACTAGTATCTACAATGAGCAGTTCTTC
.,once,TRBV5-1,TRBJ1-4,CASSLEWGTNEKLFF,TGCGCCAGCAGCCTGGAATGGGGCACTAATGAAAAACTGTTTTTT
.,.,TRBV29-1,TRBJ1-4,CSVGARGVTTNEKLFF,TGCAGCGTTGGAGCAAGGGGTGTCACAACTAATGAAAAACTGTTTTTT
.,.,TRBV28,TRBJ2-2,CASRQVTGELFF,TGTGCCAGCAGACAGGTCACCGGGGAGCTGTTTTTT
.,.,TRBV28,TRBJ2-3,CASSLFGVSGDTQYF,TGTGCCAGCAGTTTATTCGGGGTCTCGGGAGATACGCAGTATTTT
.,.,TRBV29-1,TRBJ2-1,CSVEAESQFF,TGCAGCGTTGAAGCGGAGTCGCAGTTCTTC
.,once,TRBV6-5,TRBJ2-1,CATSTSLQFF,TGTGCCACTTCGACTAGTTTGCAGTTCTTC
.,.,TRBV4-1,TRBJ2-7,CASSFSGANYEQYF,TGCGCCAGCAGCTTTTCCGGGGCCAACTACGAGCAGTACTTC
.,.,TRBV5-1,TRBJ2-1,CASSLYSVGTYNEQFF,TGCGCCAGCAGCTTGTATTCGGTTGGCACCTACAATGAGCAGTTCTTC
.,.,TRBV6-5,TRBJ2-2,CASLSYTGELFF,TGTGCCAGTCTTTCCTACACCGGGGAGCTGTTTTTT
.,few,TRBV7-6,TRBJ2-2,CASFSGTGELFF,TGTGCCAGCTTCTCTGGCACCGGGGAGCTGTTTTTT
.,.,TRBV27,TRBJ1-1,CASSMGGYTEAFF,TGTGCCAGCAGTATGGGGGGTTACACTGAAGCTTTCTTT
TRBD1,.,TRBV2,TRBJ2-3,CASSDDRGTDTQYF,TGTGCCAGCAGTGATGACAGGGGAACAGATACGCAGTATTTT
.,.,TRBV13,TRBJ2-3,CASSLRPIPSDTQYF,TGTGCCAGCAGCTTACGGCCGATACCTTCAGATACGCAGTATTTT
TRBD2,.,TRBV2,TRBJ2-7,CASSEPSGLKTYEQYF,TGTGCCAGCAGTGAACCTAGCGGACTGAAAACCTACGAGCAGTACTTC
.,.,TRBV6-5,TRBJ2-7,CASSYWGGAANYEQYF,TGTGCCAGCAGTTACTGGGGGGGGGCGGCTAACTACGAGCAGTACTTC
.,.,TRBV4-3,TRBJ1-1,CASSQDTGDTEAFF,TGCGCCAGCAGCCAAGATACCGGAGACACTGAAGCTTTCTTT
.,once,TRBV28,TRBJ1-6,CAHRARGNSPLHF,TGTGCCCATAGAGCCAGGGGAAATTCACCCCTCCACTTT
.,.,TRBV7-2,TRBJ1-5,CASSLGWVGQGNSPQHF,TGTGCCAGCAGCTTAGGCTGGGTTGGGCAGGGTAATTCGCCCCAGCATTTT
.,once,TRBV6-5,TRBJ1-1,CASSSLWWPNEAFF,TGTGCCAGCAGTTCTCTTTGGTGGCCGAATGAAGCTTTCTTT
TRBD2,.,TRBV7-9,TRBJ2-1,CASSLRGAGGSKHNEQFF,TGTGCCAGCAGCTTAAGGGGGGCGGGAGGTTCGAAACACAATGAGCAGTTCTTC
.,.,TRBV5-6,TRBJ2-5,CASSLGSGETQYF,TGTGCCAGCAGCTTGGGATCAGGGGAGACCCAGTACTTC
.,.,TRBV29-1,TRBJ1-1,CSVEDAGTNEAFF,TGCAGCGTTGAAGATGCGGGAACTAACGAAGCTTTCTTT
.,few,TRBV7-7,TRBJ1-1,CASSFREGTEAFF,TGTGCTAGCAGCTTCAGGGAGGGGACTGAAGCTTTCTTT
.,.,TRBV25-1,TRBJ2-1,CASSDPKWDEQFF,TGTGCCAGCAGTGACCCGAAGTGGGATGAGCAGTTCTTC
.,.,TRBV19,TRBJ1-5,CASSMDGIGNQPQHF,TGTGCCAGTAGTATGGACGGAATTGGCAATCAGCCCCAGCATTTT
.,medium-sized,TRBV5-6,TRBJ2-7,CASSLASQREQYF,TGTGCCAGCAGCTTGGCTAGCCAACGGGAGCAGTACTTC
.,.,TRBV7-6,TRBJ2-7,CASSPRAGAYEQYF,TGTGCCAGCAGCCCCCGGGCTGGAGCCTACGAGCAGTACTTC
.,.,TRBV5-1,TRBJ2-7,CASSSGGQISEQYF,TGCGCCAGCAGCTCGGGGGGCCAAATCTCCGAGCAGTACTTC
TRBD2,.,TRBV29-1,TRBJ2-7,CSVLGGRSYEQYF,TGCAGCGTTCTCGGCGGGAGATCCTACGAGCAGTACTTC
TRBD2,.,TRBV5-1,TRBJ2-3,CASSPLPTSGGLHTQYF,TGCGCCAGCAGCCCTCTTCCGACTAGCGGCGGACTACATACGCAGTATTTT
.,once,TRBV7-9,TRBJ2-5,CARSPEKETQYF,TGTGCCAGAAGCCCGGAGAAAGAGACCCAGTACTTC
TRBD2,once,TRBV27,TRBJ2-1,CASSLSVAGGLPNEQFF,TGTGCCAGCAGTTTATCAGTAGCGGGAGGGCTGCCCAATGAGCAGTTCTTC
.,.,TRBV4-3,TRBJ1-2,CASSQAGVGSHGYTF,TGCGCCAGCAGCCAAGCGGGAGTGGGATCCCATGGCTACACCTTC
TRBD2,once,TRBV9,TRBJ2-1,CASSVVDSGYYNEQFF,TGTGCCAGCAGCGTAGTAGATAGCGGGTACTACAATGAGCAGTTCTTC
.,.,TRBV6-5,TRBJ1-1,CASSPGRNTEAFF,TGTGCCAGCAGTCCAGGGCGTAACACTGAAGCTTTCTTT
TRBD2,.,TRBV10-3,TRBJ2-7,CAISESMTSGSLAYEQYF,TGTGCCATCAGTGAGTCGATGACTAGCGGGTCTCTAGCCTACGAGCAGTACTTC
TRBD1,.,TRBV15,TRBJ1-5,CATSRSRQGINQPQHF,TGTGCCACCAGCAGATCCCGACAGGGAATCAATCAGCCCCAGCATTTT
TRBD1,.,TRBV5-6,TRBJ2-1,CASSFGTDYNEQFF,TGTGCCAGCAGCTTTGGGACAGACTACAATGAGCAGTTCTTC
.,.,TRBV27,TRBJ1-1,CASANTGHTEAFF,TGTGCCAGCGCCAATACAGGGCACACTGAAGCTTTCTTT
.,.,TRBV5-1,TRBJ2-7,CASSLGIEQYF,TGCGCCAGCAGCTTGGGGATTGAGCAGTACTTC
TRBD1,.,TRBV6-6,TRBJ2-2,CASAIGQGATGELFF,TGTGCCAGCGCTATCGGACAGGGCGCTACCGGGGAGCTGTTTTTT
.,.,TRBV6-5,TRBJ2-3,CASSYSGASGPDTQYF,TGTGCCAGCAGTTACTCGGGGGCTTCCGGTCCAGATACGCAGTATTTT
TRBD1,few,TRBV4-1,TRBJ1-1,CASRSPGQGGEAFF,TGCGCCAGCAGATCCCCGGGACAGGGAGGTGAAGCTTTCTTT
TRBD1,.,TRBV6-5,TRBJ2-7,CASSYGQGGYEQYF,TGTGCCAGCAGTTACGGACAGGGGGGGTACGAGCAGTACTTC
TRBD1,.,TRBV5-1,TRBJ2-1,CASSLTGDEQFF,TGCGCCAGCAGCTTAACAGGGGATGAGCAGTTCTTC
.,.,TRBV13,TRBJ2-3,CASSLLYSRVDTQYF,TGTGCCAGCAGTCTCCTTTACAGCAGAGTTGATACGCAGTATTTT
TRBD2,once,TRBV15,TRBJ2-7,CATSSPAGGLYEQYF,TGTGCCACCAGCAGTCCCGCGGGGGGGCTCTACGAGCAGTACTTC
TRBD2,.,TRBV27,TRBJ2-1,CASSANGGTSGVHEQFF,TGTGCCAGCAGTGCTAACGGGGGGACTAGCGGGGTACATGAGCAGTTCTTC
.,.,TRBV11-2,TRBJ2-5,CASSPGPKETQYF,TGTGCCAGCAGCCCGGGACCGAAAGAGACCCAGTACTTC
TRBD2,.,TRBV29-1,TRBJ2-7,CSVEGTRDEQYF,TGCAGCGTTGAAGGGACTAGAGACGAGCAGTACTTC